These 19 T cell receptor beta chains were sequenced from one sample in a study of CD8+CD57+ T cells in acquired aplastic anemia. Previously, flow cytometry had revealed CD8+CD57+ cell expansion in the patients chosen for sequencing. Genomic DNA, serving as template, underwent TCR beta VDJ and CDR3 profiling. A single record per CDR3 protein comes from TCRdb applying MiXCR to the reads. Here the sample spans 150,000 to 200,000 distinct CDR3 sequences, around 63% being singletons. What was sequenced was sorted CD4+, CD8+, or CD8+CD57+ T cells (not recorded which) from PBMCs. The receptors stem from a human donor with aplastic anemia.

As for this clonotype: The germline gene is not matched at one end of the junction; a read error may be the cause. The chain has TRBV9 and TRBJ2-7, with TRBD1 as a possible D gene (6 bases). The germline V gene encodes CDR1 SGDLS and CDR2 YYNGEE. This CDR3 has 14 residues. CDR3 protein: CASSAHRDCYGQYF. DNA of the CDR3: TGTGCCAGCAGCGCCCACAGGGATTGCTACGGGCAGTATTTC.

This chain connects TRBV7-9 to TRBJ1-5, with D tentatively TRBD1 (5 bases). The V gene's germline CDR1 is SEHNR and CDR2 FQNEAQ (reference sequence). The CDR3 consists of 15 residues. Trimming removed 0 bases at V and 6 bases at J, with 12 bases between. The CDR3 region has the DNA TGTGCCAGCAGCTTAGCGGGGGGGAGGGGTCAGCCCCAGCATTTT. This codes for CASSLAGGRGQPQHF.

This clonotype was seen more than once but under ten times. V and J are TRBV7-2 and TRBJ1-2, with a possible D match to TRBD1 (5 bases). V lost 3 bases and J 6 bases, leaving 14 bases between the germline ends. The CDR3 extends over 14 amino acids. Germline V gene lookup returns CDR1 SGHTA and CDR2 FQGNSA. The DNA for the CDR3 is TGTGCCAGCAGCTTTGGTCAGGGCCCAGATGGCTACACCTTC. It is translated as CASSFGQGPDGYTF.

This clonotype was observed many times. The rearrangement links TRBV29-1 to TRBJ1-4; no firm D call. In germline, CDR1 is SQVTM, CDR2 ANQGSEA. V lost 5 bases to trimming and J lost 8 bases, with 21 bases between them. CDR3 length: 15 amino acids. The CDR3 DNA reads as TGCAGCGTTATCACTGCGACGGAAAGAGGAGAAAAACTGTTTTTT. This translates into CSVITATERGEKLFF.

V usage is TRBV19 and J usage is TRBJ2-7; TRBD1 agrees at 8 bases. With V trimmed by 6 bases and J by 6 bases, 7 bases remained unmatched. Germline V gives CDR1 LNHDA, CDR2 SQIVND (reference sequence). This CDR3 comprises 13 residues. The CDR3 loop reads CASRGTGGAEQYF. CDR3 nucleotides: TGTGCCAGTAGGGGGACAGGCGGGGCCGAGCAGTACTTC.

CDR3 residues: CSAREGLGYNEQFF. The CDR3 DNA follows: TGCAGTGCTAGAGAGGGACTAGGGTACAATGAGCAGTTCTTC. The chain combines TRBV20-1 with TRBJ2-1; 8 bases are a match to TRBD2. The germline V gene encodes CDR1 DFQATT and CDR2 SNEGSKA (reference sequence). The CDR3 covers 14 residues. V gave up 0 bases and J gave up 4 bases; unmatched junction bases: 2.

The J gene is TRBJ2-2, the V gene TRBV4-2, with D hard to call. CDR1 and CDR2 (germline): LGHNA, YNFKEQ. V was pared by 0 bases and J by 7 bases, with 9 bases between. CDR3 length: 14 residues. CDR3 protein: CASSQDAGFGELFF. CDR3 coding DNA: TGTGCCAGCAGCCAAGATGCCGGCTTCGGGGAGCTGTTTTTT.

The J gene is TRBJ2-3, the V gene TRBV20-1; 9 bases line up with TRBD2. The CDR3 consists of 14 residues. V lost 6 bases and J lost 8; bases outside the gene matches: 12. Germline V gene lookup returns CDR1 DFQATT and CDR2 SNEGSKA (reference sequence). CDR3 sequence reads: CSALPPGLAGTQYF. In nucleotides, the CDR3 is TGCAGTGCCCTTCCCCCGGGACTAGCCGGTACGCAGTATTTT.

This clonotype has only a few counts. This chain links TRBV11-2 with TRBJ2-7, with TRBD1 matching 9 bases. The length of the CDR3 is 15 residues. V lost 6 bases, J lost 5 bases, and 11 bases stayed unmatched. Germline CDR1 and CDR2: SGHAT and FQNNGV. The CDR3 protein is CASRRPGQGSDEQYF. Written as DNA, the CDR3 is TGTGCCAGCAGAAGACCGGGACAGGGATCAGACGAGCAGTACTTC.

The chain links TRBV9 to TRBJ2-7, with a tentative D call TRBD2 (6 bases). This CDR3 is 17 amino acids long. CDR1 is SGDLS and CDR2 is YYNGEE in the germline V gene. Trimming took 3 bases from V and 0 from J, leaving 19 bases between them. The CDR3 DNA follows: TGTGCCAGCAGCGCCAGCCCTACGGAGGGGAGCTCCTACGAGCAGTACTTC. It translates to CASSASPTEGSSYEQYF. Looking up the rest from reference TRBV9 and TRBJ2-7 gives the full variable domain: DSGVTQTPKHLITATGQRVTLRCSPRSGDLSVYWYQQSLDQGLQFLIQYYNGEERAKGNILERFSAQQFPDLHSELNLSSLELGDSALYFCASSASPTEGSSYEQYFGPGTRLTVT.

In this sample, this clonotype turned up many times. The V and J genes are TRBV7-9 and TRBJ1-4; TRBD1 is a possible D gene (6 bases). CDR1 and CDR2 from the germline V gene are SEHNR and FQNEAQ (reference sequence). Trimming removed 4 bases at V and 2 bases at J, with 23 bases between. The CDR3 consists of 19 residues. The CDR3 here is CASSYRDTPWVVTNEKLFF. For the CDR3, the DNA is TGTGCCAGCAGCTACCGGGACACTCCCTGGGTAGTCACTAATGAAAAACTGTTTTTT.

The CDR3 sequence is CASRSANYGYTF. The CDR3 nucleotides are TGTGCCAGCAGATCAGCCAACTATGGCTACACCTTC. This chain joins TRBV9 and TRBJ1-2; no clear D gene. The V gene lost 5 bases and the J gene lost 2 bases, with 7 bases spanning the gap. Germline V gene lookup returns CDR1 SGDLS and CDR2 YYNGEE. The CDR3 loop spans 12 amino acids. The full variable domain, rest sourced from reference TRBV9 and TRBJ1-2, is DSGVTQTPKHLITATGQRVTLRCSPRSGDLSVYWYQQSLDQGLQFLIQYYNGEERAKGNILERFSAQQFPDLHSELNLSSLELGDSALYFCASRSANYGYTFGSGTRLTVV.

This sequence joins TRBV20-1 and TRBJ2-7; 9 nucleotides align to TRBD1. The V gene end was trimmed by 8 bases and the J gene end by 0 bases; junction bases not matched to a gene: 5. The CDR3 totals 13 residues. Germline V CDR1 and CDR2: DFQATT, SNEGSKA (reference sequence). The chain's CDR3 is CSPQTGGSYEQYF. DNA of the CDR3: TGCAGTCCACAGACAGGGGGCTCCTACGAGCAGTACTTC.

This chain links TRBV10-3 with TRBJ1-1; unclear D gene. Trimming removed 10 bases at V and 4 bases at J, with 16 bases between. Germline assignment: CDR1 ENHRY and CDR2 SYGVKD. The length of the CDR3 is 13 residues. Here the CDR3 reads CATHNTRCTEAFF. DNA for the CDR3: TGTGCCACCCACAATACACGTTGCACTGAAGCTTTCTTT.

The genes are TRBV5-1 and TRBJ2-5; D is unresolved. This CDR3 contains 13 residues. V gave up 0 bases and J gave up 5 bases, with 8 bases separating them. Per germline, CDR1 SGHRS and CDR2 YFSETQ. CDR3: CASSLAARETQYF. The CDR3 nucleotides are TGCGCCAGCAGCTTGGCCGCACGGGAGACCCAGTACTTC. The whole variable domain, remainder taken from reference TRBV5-1 and TRBJ2-5, is KAGVTQTPRYLIKTRGQQVTLSCSPISGHRSVSWYQQTPGQGLQFLFEYFSETQRNKGNFPGRFSGRQFSNSRSEMNVSTLELGDSALYLCASSLAARETQYFGPGTRLLVL.

Regarding this clonotype: This may be a read error, as it is one base from a much larger clone. V and J are TRBV5-5 and TRBJ2-4, with D perhaps TRBD2 (6 bases). The CDR3 has 14 residues. CDR1 SGHKS and CDR2 YYEKEE come from the germline V gene (reference sequence). The V end lost 1 base, the J end lost 5 bases, and 10 bases lay between the germline ends. The CDR3 protein is CASSLWGEQNIQYF. In DNA, the CDR3 is TGTGCCAGCAGCTTGTGGGGGGAGCAAAACATTCAGTACTTC. The full variable domain, completed using reference TRBV5-5 and TRBJ2-4, is DAGVTQSPTHLIKTRGQQVTLRCSPISGHKSVSWYQQVLGQGPQFIFQYYEKEERGRGNFPDRFSARQFPNYSSELNVNALLLGDSALYLCASSLWGEQNIQYFGAGTRLSVL.

This chain links TRBV9 with TRBJ2-3; D uncertain. CDR1 and CDR2 from the germline V gene are SGDLS and YYNGEE. Trimming took 5 bases from V and 2 from J, leaving 12 bases between them. The CDR3 is made up of 14 amino acids. In DNA, the CDR3 is TGTGCCAGCAGTGGACGCGGAGTCACAGATACGCAGTATTTT. This codes for CASSGRGVTDTQYF.

Ten or more counts support this clonotype. The chain carries TRBV10-3 and TRBJ2-7; no clear D. The CDR3 runs to 13 residues. V was shortened by 6 bases and J by 0 bases, with 9 bases between the two germline ends. Germline values: CDR1 ENHRY, CDR2 SYGVKD. This CDR3 reads CAIRPPISYEQYF. In DNA form, the CDR3 reads TGTGCCATCAGGCCGCCGATCTCCTACGAGCAGTACTTC.

The sample holds a few counts of this clonotype. The junction does not match germline at one end; this may be a read error. J is TRBJ1-1 and V is TRBV7-3; unclear D gene. The length of the CDR3 is 13 residues. CDR1 SGHTA and CDR2 FQGTGA come from the germline V gene. CDR3 region: CASSFTENTGASF. The CDR3 DNA reads TGTGCCAGCAGCTTTACAGAGAACACTGGAGCTTCCTTT.